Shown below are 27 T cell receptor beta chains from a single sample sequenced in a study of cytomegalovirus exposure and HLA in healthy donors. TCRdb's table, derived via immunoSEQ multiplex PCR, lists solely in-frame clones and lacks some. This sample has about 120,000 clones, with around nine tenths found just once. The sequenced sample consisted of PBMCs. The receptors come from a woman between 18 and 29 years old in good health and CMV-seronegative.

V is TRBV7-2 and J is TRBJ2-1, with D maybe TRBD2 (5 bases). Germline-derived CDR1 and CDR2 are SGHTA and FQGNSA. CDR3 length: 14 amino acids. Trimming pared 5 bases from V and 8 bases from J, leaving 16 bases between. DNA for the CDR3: TGTGCCAGCAGCCCGGTCAGCCACGGGGATGAGCAGTTCTTC. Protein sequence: CASSPVSHGDEQFF.

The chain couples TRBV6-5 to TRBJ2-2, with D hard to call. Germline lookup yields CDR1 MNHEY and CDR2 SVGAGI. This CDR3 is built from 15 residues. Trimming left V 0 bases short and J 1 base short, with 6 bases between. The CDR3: CASSYSAGNTGELFF. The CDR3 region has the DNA TGTGCCAGCAGTTACTCGGCAGGGAACACCGGGGAGCTGTTTTTT.

In DNA form, the CDR3 reads TGTGCCAGTAGTATAGTCCACCATAGAAACATTCAGTACTTC. Residues: CASSIVHHRNIQYF. The rearrangement uses TRBV19 and TRBJ2-4; D is uncertain. Germline lookup yields CDR1 LNHDA and CDR2 SQIVND (reference sequence). With 1 base removed from V and 6 bases from J, the gap between germline ends came to 10 bases. This CDR3 has 14 amino acids.

CDR3 loop: CASSPRLAEAGELFF. The CDR3 DNA sequence: TGTGCCAGCAGCCCTAGACTAGCTGAGGCCGGGGAGCTGTTTTTT. The rearrangement uses TRBV13 and TRBJ2-2; 7 positions match TRBD2. With 5 bases clipped from V and 6 bases from J, the junction kept 9 bases outside the gene matches. The CDR3 has 15 amino acids. CDR1 and CDR2 from the germline V gene are PRHDT and FYEKMQ (reference sequence).

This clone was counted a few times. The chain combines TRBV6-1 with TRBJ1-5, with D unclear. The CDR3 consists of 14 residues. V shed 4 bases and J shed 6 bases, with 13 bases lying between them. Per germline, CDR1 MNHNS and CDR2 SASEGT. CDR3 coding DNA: TGTGCCAGCAGTGTTAGGAGTCAAGGTCAGCCCCAGCATTTT. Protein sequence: CASSVRSQGQPQHF.

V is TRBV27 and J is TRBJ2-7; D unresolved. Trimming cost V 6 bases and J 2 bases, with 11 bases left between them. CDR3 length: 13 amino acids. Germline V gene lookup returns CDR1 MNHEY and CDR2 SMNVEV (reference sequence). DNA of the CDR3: TGTGCCAGCAGCTCCCAAGTAGCCTACGAGCAGTACTTC. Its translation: CASSSQVAYEQYF.

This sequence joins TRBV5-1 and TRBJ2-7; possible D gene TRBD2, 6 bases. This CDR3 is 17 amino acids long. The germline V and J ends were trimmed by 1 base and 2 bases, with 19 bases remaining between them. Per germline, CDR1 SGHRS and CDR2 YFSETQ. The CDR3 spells CASSLSVRAGNTYEQYF. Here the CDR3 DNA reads TGCGCCAGCAGCTTGTCGGTGCGGGCGGGAAATACCTACGAGCAGTACTTC.

The CDR3 is CSVEEGRGEKLFF. The CDR3 nucleotides are TGCAGCGTTGAGGAGGGAAGGGGTGAAAAACTGTTTTTT. V gene TRBV29-1 combines with J gene TRBJ1-4; D perhaps matches TRBD1 (5 bases). Between the trimmed V and J ends, which lost 3 bases and 7 bases, there was a span of 12 bases. The CDR3 has 13 amino acids. Germline V gene sequence: CDR1 SQVTM, CDR2 ANQGSEA.

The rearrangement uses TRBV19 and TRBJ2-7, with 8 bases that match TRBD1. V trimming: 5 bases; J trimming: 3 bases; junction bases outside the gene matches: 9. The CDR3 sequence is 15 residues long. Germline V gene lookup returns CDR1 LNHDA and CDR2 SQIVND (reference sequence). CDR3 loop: CASSVGQGLLYEQYF. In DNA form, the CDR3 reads TGTGCCAGTAGTGTCGGACAGGGCCTTCTCTACGAGCAGTACTTC.

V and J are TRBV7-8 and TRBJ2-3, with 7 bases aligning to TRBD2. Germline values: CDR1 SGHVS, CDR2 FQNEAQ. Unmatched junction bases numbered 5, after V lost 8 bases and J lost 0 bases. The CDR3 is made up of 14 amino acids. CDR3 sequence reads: CASAPGGSTDTQYF. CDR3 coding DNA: TGTGCCAGCGCCCCCGGGGGGAGCACAGATACGCAGTATTTT.

CDR3 protein: CASREQLSYSGANVLTF. For the CDR3, the DNA is TGTGCCAGCAGAGAGCAGCTTAGCTACTCTGGGGCCAACGTCCTGACTTTC. J is TRBJ2-6 and V is TRBV5-8; D gene uncertain. Trimming removed 5 bases at V and 0 bases at J, with 15 bases between. CDR3 size: 17 residues. The V gene's germline CDR1 is SGHTS and CDR2 YDEGEE. Full variable domain (missing parts from reference TRBV5-8 and TRBJ2-6): EAGVTQSPTHLIKTRGQQATLRCSPISGHTSVYWYQQALGLGLQFLLWYDEGEERNRGNFPPRFSGRQFPNYSSELNVNALELEDSALYLCASREQLSYSGANVLTFGAGSRLTVL.

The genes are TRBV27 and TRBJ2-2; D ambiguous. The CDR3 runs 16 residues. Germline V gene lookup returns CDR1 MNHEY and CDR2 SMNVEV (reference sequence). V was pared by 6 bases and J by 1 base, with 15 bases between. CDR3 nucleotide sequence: TGTGCCAGCAGCCCACCCGGTCCAGGGAACACCGGGGAGCTGTTTTTT. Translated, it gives CASSPPGPGNTGELFF.

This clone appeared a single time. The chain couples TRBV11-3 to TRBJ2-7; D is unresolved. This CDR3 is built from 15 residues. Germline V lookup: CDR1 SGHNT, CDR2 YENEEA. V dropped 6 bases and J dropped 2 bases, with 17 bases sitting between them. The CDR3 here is CASSSALLSPYEQYF. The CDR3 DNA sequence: TGTGCCAGCAGTTCTGCCCTTTTAAGCCCCTACGAGCAGTACTTC.

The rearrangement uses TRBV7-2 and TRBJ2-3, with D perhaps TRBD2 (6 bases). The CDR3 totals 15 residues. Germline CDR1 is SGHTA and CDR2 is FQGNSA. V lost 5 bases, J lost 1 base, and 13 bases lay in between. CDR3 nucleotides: TGTGCCAGCAGCCCACTAGCAGTACGCACAGATACGCAGTATTTT. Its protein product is CASSPLAVRTDTQYF.

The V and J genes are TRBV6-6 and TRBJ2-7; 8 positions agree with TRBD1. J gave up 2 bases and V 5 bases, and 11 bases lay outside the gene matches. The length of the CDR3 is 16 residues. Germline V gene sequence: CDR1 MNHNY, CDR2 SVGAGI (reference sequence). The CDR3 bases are TGTGCCAGCAGTCGTAGTCGTGGGACAGGAGCCTACGAGCAGTACTTC. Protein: CASSRSRGTGAYEQYF.

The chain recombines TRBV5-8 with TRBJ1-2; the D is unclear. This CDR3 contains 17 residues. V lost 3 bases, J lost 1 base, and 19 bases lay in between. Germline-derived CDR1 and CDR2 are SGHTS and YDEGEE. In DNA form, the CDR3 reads TGTGCCAGCAGCTCCCCTAGACCAGTGGATTTTAACTATGGCTACACCTTC. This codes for CASSSPRPVDFNYGYTF.

The CDR3 DNA reads TGCGCCAGCAGCGAGACAGGGGATAATTCCTACGAGCAGTACTTC. Translation gives CASSETGDNSYEQYF. The V and J genes are TRBV5-1 and TRBJ2-7; 8 nucleotides align to TRBD1. Germline lookup yields CDR1 SGHRS and CDR2 YFSETQ. J gave up 1 base and V 4 bases, and 7 bases lay outside the gene matches. This CDR3 region has 15 residues.

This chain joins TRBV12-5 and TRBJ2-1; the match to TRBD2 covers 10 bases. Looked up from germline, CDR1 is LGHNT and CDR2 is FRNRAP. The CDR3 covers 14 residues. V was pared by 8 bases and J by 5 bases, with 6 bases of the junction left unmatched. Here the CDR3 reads CASQTSGVDNEQFF. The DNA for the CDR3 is TGTGCTAGTCAAACTAGCGGGGTGGACAATGAGCAGTTCTTC.

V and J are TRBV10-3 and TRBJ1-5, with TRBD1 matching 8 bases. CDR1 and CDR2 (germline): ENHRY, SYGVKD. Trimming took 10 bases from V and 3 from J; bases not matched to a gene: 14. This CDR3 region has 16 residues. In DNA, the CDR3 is TGTGCCACAACAGCTCACGGGACAGGTCCCAATCAGCCCCAGCATTTT. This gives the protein CATTAHGTGPNQPQHF.

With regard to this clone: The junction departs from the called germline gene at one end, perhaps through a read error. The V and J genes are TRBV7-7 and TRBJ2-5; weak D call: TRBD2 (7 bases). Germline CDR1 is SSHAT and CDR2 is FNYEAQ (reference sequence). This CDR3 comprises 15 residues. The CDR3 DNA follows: TGTGCTAGCAGCTTAGGGGGGGGGCAGGGAGAGACCCAGTACTTC. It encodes CASSLGGGQGETQYF.

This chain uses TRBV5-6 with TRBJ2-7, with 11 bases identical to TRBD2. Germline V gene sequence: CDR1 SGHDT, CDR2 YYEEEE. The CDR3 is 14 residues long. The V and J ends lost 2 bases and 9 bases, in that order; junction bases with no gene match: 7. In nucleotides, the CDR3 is TGTGCCAGCAGCTTCGGGACTAGCGGCGTCGGGCAGTACTTC. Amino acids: CASSFGTSGVGQYF.

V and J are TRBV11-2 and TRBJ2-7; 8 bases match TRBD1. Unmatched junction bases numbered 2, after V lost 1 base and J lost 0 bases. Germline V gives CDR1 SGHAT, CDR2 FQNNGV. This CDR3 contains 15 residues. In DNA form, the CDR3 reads TGTGCCAGCAGCTTAGGACAGGGGAGCTCCTACGAGCAGTACTTC. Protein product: CASSLGQGSSYEQYF.

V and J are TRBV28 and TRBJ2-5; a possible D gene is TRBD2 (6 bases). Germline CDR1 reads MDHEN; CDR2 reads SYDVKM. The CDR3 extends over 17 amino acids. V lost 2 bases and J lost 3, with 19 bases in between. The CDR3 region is CASSLRSFSGFKETQYF. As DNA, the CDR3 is TGTGCCAGCAGTTTAAGGTCTTTTAGCGGATTTAAAGAGACCCAGTACTTC.

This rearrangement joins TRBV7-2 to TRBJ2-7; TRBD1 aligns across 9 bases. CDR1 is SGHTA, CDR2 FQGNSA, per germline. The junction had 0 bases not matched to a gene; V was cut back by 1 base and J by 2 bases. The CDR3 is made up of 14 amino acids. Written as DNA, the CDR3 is TGTGCCAGCAGCTTAGGGACAGGGGCCTACGAGCAGTACTTC. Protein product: CASSLGTGAYEQYF.

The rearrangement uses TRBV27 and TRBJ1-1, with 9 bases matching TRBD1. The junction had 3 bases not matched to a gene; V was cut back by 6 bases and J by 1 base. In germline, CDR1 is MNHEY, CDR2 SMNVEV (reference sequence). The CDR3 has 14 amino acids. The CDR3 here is CASRRDRENTEAFF. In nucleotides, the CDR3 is TGTGCCAGCAGAAGGGACAGGGAGAACACTGAAGCTTTCTTT.

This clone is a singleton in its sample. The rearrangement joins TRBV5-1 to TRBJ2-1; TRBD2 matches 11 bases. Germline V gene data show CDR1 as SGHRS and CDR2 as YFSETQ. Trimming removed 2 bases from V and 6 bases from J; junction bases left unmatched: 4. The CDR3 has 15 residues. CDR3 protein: CASSLWLAGGNEQFF. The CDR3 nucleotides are TGCGCCAGCAGCTTATGGCTAGCGGGAGGCAATGAGCAGTTCTTC.

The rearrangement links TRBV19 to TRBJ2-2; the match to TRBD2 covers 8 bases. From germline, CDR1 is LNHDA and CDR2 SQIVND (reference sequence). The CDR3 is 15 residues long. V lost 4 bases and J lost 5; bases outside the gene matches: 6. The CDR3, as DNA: TGTGCCAGTAGTACCCACGGGGGGGGAACCGGGGAGCTGTTTTTT. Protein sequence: CASSTHGGGTGELFF.